Following are 30 T cell receptor beta chains from one sample sequenced in a study of T cells after yellow fever vaccination (dated by TCRdb to between 2017 and 2020). Library generation was performed with 5' RACE. Sequencing relied on an Illumina NovaSeq 6000. Through fastp at Q25 and MiXCR, TCRdb rebuilt clones from the public reads, retaining in-frame beta chains. Each entry is one CDR3 protein sequence, shown with its most common DNA and genes. The sample records some 350,000 distinct CDR3 sequences, under 5% of which are singletons. The top ten hold approximately 24% of the sample. Sample treatment or condition, as interpreted from the label and publication: live attenuated yellow fever vaccine strain. This sample comprised PBMCs, obtained 5 days after the yellow fever booster vaccination. Every receptor here comes from a man aged 18 to 29 who received the YFV17D yellow fever vaccine.

This clonotype was seen more than once but under ten times. The rearrangement joins TRBV12-3 or TRBV12-4 to TRBJ1-2, with a tentative D call TRBD1 (6 bases). Trimming took off 6 bases at V and 0 bases at J, with 8 bases between the two ends. The CDR3 covers 13 residues. The DNA of the CDR3 is TGTGCCAGCAGCAGACAGGCTAACTATGGCTACACCTTC. This translates into CASSRQANYGYTF.

The J gene is TRBJ2-2, the V gene TRBV7-2; TRBD1 agrees at 8 bases. V trimming: 5 bases; J trimming: 0 bases; junction bases outside the gene matches: 8. The CDR3 totals 17 residues. Per the germline V gene, CDR1 is SGHTA and CDR2 is FQGNSA. CDR3 loop: CASSIPRTGPNTGELFF. The CDR3, as DNA: TGTGCCAGCAGCATACCCCGGACAGGGCCGAACACCGGGGAGCTGTTTTTT.

This clonotype has only a few counts. The V and J genes are TRBV7-3 and TRBJ1-4, with 7 nucleotides matching TRBD1. The CDR3 length is 14 residues. V was pared by 5 bases and J by 8 bases, with 8 bases of the junction left unmatched. Looked up from germline, CDR1 is SGHTA and CDR2 is FQGTGA. CDR3 sequence reads: CASSPTGNGEKLFF. CDR3 sequence (DNA): TGTGCCAGCAGCCCGACAGGGAATGGGGAAAAACTGTTTTTT.

V and J are TRBV7-9 and TRBJ1-1; D is unresolved. The CDR3 has 14 residues. Germline V gene sequence: CDR1 SEHNR, CDR2 FQNEAQ (reference sequence). The V end lost 11 bases, the J end lost 3 bases, and 19 bases lay between the germline ends. CDR3 loop: CAGGLRSLDTEAFF. CDR3 nucleotide sequence: TGTGCCGGAGGGTTGCGCTCCCTGGACACTGAAGCTTTCTTT.

This rearrangement joins TRBV4-3 to TRBJ1-1; D gene unclear. Germline V gene data show CDR1 as LGHNA and CDR2 as YSLEER. Trimming cost V 0 bases and J 0 bases, with 8 bases left between them. The CDR3 extends over 15 amino acids. Written as DNA, the CDR3 is TGCGCCAGCAGCCAAGACATATTCATGAACACTGAAGCTTTCTTT. It yields the protein CASSQDIFMNTEAFF.

This clonotype was detected a few times. The chain joins TRBV4-2 to TRBJ1-3, with D possibly matching TRBD1 (5 bases). This CDR3 comprises 17 residues. Trimming took off 3 bases at V and 0 bases at J, with 15 bases between the two ends. Per the germline V gene, CDR1 is LGHNA and CDR2 is YNFKEQ. CDR3 residues: CASSHPGGGSSGNTIYF. CDR3 bases: TGTGCCAGCAGCCATCCCGGTGGGGGGTCCTCTGGAAACACCATATATTTT.

The table lists this clonotype with a few counts. This chain links TRBV12-3 or TRBV12-4 with TRBJ1-1; D unresolved. The germline V and J ends were trimmed by 5 bases and 5 bases, with 9 bases remaining between them. The CDR3 has 12 amino acids. CDR3 bases: TGTGCCAGCAGTCCCGGGCCGACTGAAGCTTTCTTT. As protein: CASSPGPTEAFF.

This clonotype was observed once. The rearrangement uses TRBV19 and TRBJ1-2, with no clear D. This CDR3 is 14 amino acids long. The germline gives CDR1 LNHDA, CDR2 SQIVND (reference sequence). Trimming took off 7 bases at V and 7 bases at J, with 19 bases between the two ends. CDR3 sequence: CASKESGRLGGYTF. The CDR3 DNA follows: TGTGCCAGTAAGGAATCCGGCAGACTTGGTGGCTACACCTTC. Combining the CDR3 with reference TRBV19 and TRBJ1-2 gives the whole variable domain DGGITQSPKYLFRKEGQNVTLSCEQNLNHDAMYWYRQDPGQGLRLIYYSQIVNDFQKGDIAEGYSVSREKKESFPLTVTSAQKNPTAFYLCASKESGRLGGYTFGSGTRLTVV.

This clonotype has more than one count but fewer than ten. This chain links TRBV7-6 with TRBJ2-7; 9 positions agree with TRBD2. Trimming at V came to 1 base and at J to 6 bases, leaving 10 bases not matched to a gene. This CDR3 has 16 amino acids. The V gene's germline CDR1 is SGHVS and CDR2 FNYEAQ. CDR3 sequence: CASSLGSGGGAGEQYF. CDR3 in DNA: TGTGCCAGCAGCTTAGGTTCCGGCGGGGGGGCAGGCGAGCAGTACTTC.

This clonotype was seen ten or more times. The rearrangement joins TRBV4-1 to TRBJ2-5, with D possibly being TRBD1 (5 bases). Germline assignment: CDR1 MGHRA and CDR2 YSYEKL. V was trimmed by 1 base and J by 7 bases, leaving 13 bases between them. The CDR3 loop spans 14 amino acids. For the CDR3, the DNA is TGCGCCAGCAGCCAAGTGGGGCCCGCCTGGACCCAGTACTTC. Its translation: CASSQVGPAWTQYF.

This clonotype was seen a handful of times. The V gene is TRBV5-5, the J gene TRBJ2-7; 12 bases agree with TRBD1. This CDR3 comprises 15 residues. Germline CDR1 reads SGHKS; CDR2 reads YYEKEE (reference sequence). V was pared by 3 bases and J by 7 bases, with 8 bases of the junction left unmatched. CDR3 region: CASSSPGTGGNEQYF. The CDR3 nucleotides read TGTGCCAGCAGCTCCCCCGGGACAGGGGGCAATGAGCAGTACTTC.

This clonotype was counted at least ten times. CDR3 sequence reads: CASSLGHAPSDEQYV. The CDR3 bases are TGCGCCAGCAGCTTGGGGCACGCGCCCAGCGACGAGCAGTACGTC. V is TRBV5-1 and J is TRBJ2-7; D is undetermined. Germline assignment: CDR1 SGHRS and CDR2 YFSETQ. The CDR3 is 15 amino acids. Trimming left V 0 bases short and J 5 bases short, with 15 bases between.

This clonotype was observed at least ten times. The rearrangement links TRBV7-2 to TRBJ1-1; no reliable D call. Trimming took 3 bases from V and 5 from J, leaving 13 bases between them. From germline, CDR1 is SGHTA and CDR2 FQGNSA. This CDR3 comprises 14 residues. The CDR3 DNA reads TGTGCCAGCAGCTTTTGGTCAGGACGTACTGAAGCTTTCTTT. Translated: CASSFWSGRTEAFF.

This clonotype was picked up a small number of times. This chain joins TRBV6-5 and TRBJ2-7, with 7 bases matching TRBD1. Germline assignment: CDR1 MNHEY and CDR2 SVGAGI. Trimming at V came to 10 bases and at J to 1 base, leaving 7 bases not matched to a gene. The CDR3 covers 13 residues. The CDR3 DNA follows: TGTGCCACGCAAAGGACAGGATCCTACGAGCAGTACGTC. Translating it yields CATQRTGSYEQYV.

This clonotype was observed a handful of times. The rearrangement links TRBV5-4 to TRBJ2-3; TRBD1 agrees at 8 bases. Germline loops: CDR1 SGHNT, CDR2 YYREEE (reference sequence). Trimming cost V 4 bases and J 5 bases; bases outside gene matches: 15. This CDR3 has 17 residues. The DNA for the CDR3 is TGTGCCAGCAGCCGCACAGGGGGGAACGCGTTAGTAGATACGCAGTATTTT. Protein: CASSRTGGNALVDTQYF.

This clonotype was counted at least ten times. The J gene is TRBJ1-1, the V gene TRBV5-1; the D is unclear. This CDR3 has 11 amino acids. Germline CDR1 is SGHRS and CDR2 is YFSETQ. V lost 2 bases and J 9 bases, leaving 8 bases between the germline ends. DNA of the CDR3: TGCGCCAGCAGCTTCGACGGGAAAGCTTTCTTT. Protein product: CASSFDGKAFF.

This clonotype was observed many times. V gene TRBV4-2 combines with J gene TRBJ2-7, with 9 nucleotides matching TRBD2. Germline values: CDR1 LGHNA, CDR2 YNFKEQ. The CDR3 covers 14 residues. The junction had 2 bases not matched to a gene; V was cut back by 3 bases and J by 2 bases. The CDR3 is CASSQSGGPYEQYF. CDR3 bases: TGTGCCAGCAGCCAGAGCGGGGGGCCCTACGAGCAGTACTTC.

This clonotype showed up just a few times. The chain combines TRBV5-1 with TRBJ2-2, with 10 bases lining up with TRBD1. J gave up 6 bases and V 0 bases, and 5 bases lay outside the gene matches. CDR1 and CDR2 (germline): SGHRS, YFSETQ. This CDR3 is 16 amino acids long. CDR3 sequence (DNA): TGCGCCAGCAGCTTGGAGACAGGGGGCGCGGCCGGGGAGCTGTTTTTT. It translates to CASSLETGGAAGELFF.

This chain connects TRBV6-2 or TRBV6-3 to TRBJ2-5; weak D call: TRBD1 (6 bases). Germline-derived CDR1 and CDR2 are MNHEY and SVGEGT. This CDR3 is built from 15 residues. Trimming pared 6 bases from V and 1 base from J, leaving 15 bases between. CDR3 sequence: CASRKDRGVQETQYF. CDR3 bases: TGTGCCAGCAGGAAGGACAGAGGGGTCCAAGAGACCCAGTACTTC.

V gene TRBV5-6 combines with J gene TRBJ2-3; TRBD1 agrees at 9 bases. Germline V gene sequence: CDR1 SGHDT, CDR2 YYEEEE. The CDR3 spans 17 residues. V lost 2 bases and J lost 4; bases outside the gene matches: 11. CDR3 loop: CASSLETGTGISDTQYF. The DNA for the CDR3 is TGTGCCAGCAGCTTAGAGACTGGGACAGGGATCTCAGATACGCAGTATTTT.

This clonotype has ten or more counts. This chain uses TRBV5-1 with TRBJ2-3; maybe TRBD1 (6 bases). This CDR3 comprises 17 residues. V was pared by 4 bases and J by 1 base, with 19 bases between. Germline V gene sequence: CDR1 SGHRS, CDR2 YFSETQ. The CDR3 is CASSTGCPGGCTDTQYF. CDR3 sequence (DNA): TGCGCCAGCAGCACAGGGTGTCCTGGGGGCTGCACAGATACGCAGTATTTT.

In this sample, this clonotype turned up many times. The rearrangement links TRBV6-5 to TRBJ2-3; TRBD1 might be the D (6 bases). This CDR3 contains 15 residues. The V end was cut by 5 bases, the J end by 0 bases, with 12 bases between. CDR1 is MNHEY and CDR2 is SVGAGI in the germline V gene. This CDR3 is CASSETGYSTDTQYF. The CDR3 nucleotides read TGTGCCAGCAGTGAGACAGGCTATAGCACAGATACGCAGTATTTT.

This clonotype has more than one count but fewer than ten. The chain couples TRBV7-7 to TRBJ2-2, with no clear D. The CDR3 runs to 17 residues. Per germline, CDR1 SSHAT and CDR2 FNYEAQ (reference sequence). Trimming removed 5 bases at V and 0 bases at J, with 16 bases between. The CDR3 DNA is TGTGCCAGCAGCCGCGAACTGGCGCACGCGAACACCGGGGAGCTGTTTTTT. This gives the protein CASSRELAHANTGELFF. The whole variable domain, filled in from reference TRBV7-7 and TRBJ2-2, reads GAGVSQSPRYKVTKRGQDVTLRCDPISSHATLYWYQQALGQGPEFLTYFNYEAQPDKSGLPSDRFSAERPEGSISTLTIQRTEQRDSAMYRCASSRELAHANTGELFFGEGSRLTVL.

This chain links TRBV20-1 with TRBJ1-6; no clear D gene. Trimming removed 1 base from V and 4 bases from J, with 11 bases in between. The CDR3 has 15 amino acids. Per the germline V gene, CDR1 is DFQATT and CDR2 is SNEGSKA (reference sequence). The DNA for the CDR3 is TGCAGTGCTAGAGCTGGACTTCCTTATAATTCACCCCTCCACTTT. Translating it yields CSARAGLPYNSPLHF.

The gene calls are TRBV11-2 and TRBJ2-2; D is unresolved. The germline V gene has CDR1 SGHAT and CDR2 FQNNGV. Deletions cut 5 bases from V and 5 bases from J, with 12 bases between. This CDR3 spans 14 amino acids. Here the CDR3 DNA reads TGTGCCAGCAGCCCTAAGACTGGGACCGGGGAGCTGTTTTTT. It is translated as CASSPKTGTGELFF.

A few counts support this clonotype. The rearrangement joins TRBV11-2 to TRBJ2-3; 12 bases map to TRBD2. The germline gives CDR1 SGHAT, CDR2 FQNNGV. V was clipped by 1 base and J by 3 bases; unmatched bases: 8. This CDR3 has 18 residues. The CDR3 loop is CASSLVPPGLAGTDTQYF. DNA for the CDR3: TGTGCCAGCAGCTTAGTTCCTCCGGGACTAGCGGGTACAGATACGCAGTATTTT.

This clonotype came up a few times. The V and J genes are TRBV11-2 and TRBJ2-5; TRBD2 might be the D (5 bases). Germline CDR1 SGHAT, CDR2 FQNNGV. This CDR3 is 15 amino acids long. Trimming cost V 1 base and J 3 bases, with 12 bases left between them. This CDR3 reads CASSLAVGVEETQYF. CDR3 sequence (DNA): TGTGCCAGCAGCTTAGCAGTCGGGGTGGAAGAGACCCAGTACTTC.

This clonotype was picked up a small number of times. The chain has TRBV2 and TRBJ2-1; D is possibly TRBD2 (7 bases). The CDR3 runs to 14 residues. Trimming cost V 6 bases and J 1 base, with 10 bases left between them. Germline loops: CDR1 SNHLY, CDR2 FYNNEI. The CDR3 sequence: CASRGGLSYNEQFF. In DNA, the CDR3 is TGTGCCAGCAGGGGGGGGCTTTCCTACAATGAGCAGTTCTTC.

V gene TRBV29-1 combines with J gene TRBJ2-3; D unresolved. This CDR3 comprises 13 residues. Germline V CDR1 and CDR2: SQVTM, ANQGSEA. Trimming stripped 7 bases from V and 0 bases from J, with 11 bases between. The CDR3 sequence: CSASPTSTDTQYF. The CDR3 DNA reads TGCAGCGCCAGCCCGACTAGCACAGATACGCAGTATTTT.

This chain links TRBV4-3 with TRBJ2-7; D unresolved. Germline loops: CDR1 LGHNA, CDR2 YSLEER. Trimming removed 0 bases from V and 1 base from J, with 10 bases in between. This CDR3 has 15 amino acids. CDR3 DNA sequence: TGCGCCAGCAGCCAAGAGTATGAGAGTTCCTACGAGCAGTACTTC. Amino acids: CASSQEYESSYEQYF.